Each of the 6 T cell receptor beta chains below was sequenced from the same sample in a study of blood T cell repertoires in COVID-19. This table comes from immunoSEQ multiplex PCR, and its TCRdb copy is limited to in-frame clones, with some not included. Of fewer than 300,000 clones in the sample, roughly four fifths were seen once. The specimen was peripheral blood. These receptor sequences come from a woman between 45 and 60 years old who had recovered from COVID-19.

This CDR3 is CSASVHRVNQPQHF. The DNA of the CDR3 is TGCAGTGCTAGTGTGCACAGGGTCAATCAGCCCCAGCATTTT. The chain is built from TRBV20-1 and TRBJ1-5; the D gene is possibly TRBD1 (6 bases). The ends were cut back, 3 bases at V and 3 bases at J, with 12 bases in the middle. Per germline, CDR1 DFQATT and CDR2 SNEGSKA (reference sequence). This CDR3 spans 14 amino acids.

The chain links TRBV5-1 to TRBJ1-2; the match to TRBD1 covers 12 bases. The CDR3 covers 14 residues. Unmatched junction bases numbered 8, after V lost 7 bases and J lost 7 bases. Germline CDR1 reads SGHRS; CDR2 reads YFSETQ. The CDR3 protein is CASAPGQGAGGYTF. In DNA, the CDR3 is TGCGCCAGCGCACCGGGACAGGGGGCGGGTGGCTACACCTTC.

This clone was found a few times. V and J are TRBV28 and TRBJ1-1, with D maybe TRBD1 (6 bases). The CDR3 length is 14 residues. Germline assignment: CDR1 MDHEN and CDR2 SYDVKM. The V end was cut by 5 bases, the J end by 4 bases, with 14 bases between. CDR3 amino acids: CASSPPRGPTEAFF. The CDR3 DNA reads TGTGCCAGCAGTCCACCCAGGGGACCCACTGAAGCTTTCTTT.

The chain has TRBV7-9 and TRBJ1-5; 7 nucleotides align to TRBD1. V was pared by 4 bases and J by 4 bases, with 4 bases of the junction left unmatched. Germline CDR1 SEHNR, CDR2 FQNEAQ (reference sequence). This CDR3 is built from 14 residues. This CDR3 reads CASSSQGRNQPQHF. In nucleotides, the CDR3 is TGTGCCAGCAGCTCACAGGGGAGGAATCAGCCCCAGCATTTT.

The chain combines TRBV24-1 with TRBJ1-6; weak D call: TRBD1 (6 bases). V lost 4 bases and J 2 bases, leaving 26 bases between the germline ends. This CDR3 is 21 amino acids long. CDR1 and CDR2 (germline): KGHDR, SFDVKD. Written as DNA, the CDR3 is TGTGCCACCAGTGAGGCCCGCCCGATTAACAGGGAAAGGCCCTATAATTCACCCCTCCACTTT. Protein: CATSEARPINRERPYNSPLHF.

J is TRBJ2-4 and V is TRBV28; tentative D call: TRBD2 (5 bases). Looked up from germline, CDR1 is MDHEN and CDR2 is SYDVKM. Trimming pared 3 bases from V and 0 bases from J, leaving 21 bases between. The CDR3 consists of 19 residues. CDR3 sequence: CASSFSPRGAQIAKNIQYF. CDR3 sequence (DNA): TGTGCCAGCAGTTTCTCGCCCCGGGGAGCCCAAATAGCCAAAAACATTCAGTACTTC.